These 10 T cell receptor beta chains share one sample of origin, sequenced in a study of cytomegalovirus exposure and HLA in healthy donors. The PCR had 60 Vbeta and 13 Jbeta primers. TCRdb's copy holds only in-frame clones and misses some; the assay was immunoSEQ multiplex PCR. The data show about 110,000 clones, less than 80% seen once. Source material: PBMCs. The source is a young man in good health and CMV-seronegative.

The rearrangement links TRBV5-1 to TRBJ2-3, with 9 nucleotides matching TRBD1. CDR3 length: 15 residues. The V gene end was trimmed by 4 bases and the J gene end by 4 bases; junction bases not matched to a gene: 7. The germline gives CDR1 SGHRS, CDR2 YFSETQ. This CDR3 is CASSVGQGGADTQYF. DNA of the CDR3: TGCGCCAGCAGCGTGGGACAGGGTGGGGCAGATACGCAGTATTTT.

CDR3 nucleotides: TGTGCTAGTGGAAAGACAGGGGACCATCAGCCCCAGCATTTT. Its translation is CASGKTGDHQPQHF. This chain uses TRBV12-5 with TRBJ1-5; TRBD1 agrees at 8 bases. The germline V gene has CDR1 LGHNT and CDR2 FRNRAP. After removal of 6 bases from V and 5 bases from J, the junction contained 6 bases not matched to a gene. The CDR3 contains 14 residues.

This clone was seen a handful of times. The chain employs TRBV10-3 and TRBJ2-1; TRBD2 aligns across 10 bases. This CDR3 contains 15 residues. V shed 5 bases, J shed 5 bases, and the junction held 6 bases outside the gene matches. CDR1 and CDR2 (germline): ENHRY, SYGVKD. DNA for the CDR3: TGTGCCATCAGTCCGGAGCGGGGGGGGAACAATGAGCAGTTCTTC. It is translated as CAISPERGGNNEQFF.

The rearrangement links TRBV28 to TRBJ2-7, with 8 bases matching TRBD2. The CDR3 contains 16 residues. The ends lost 6 bases at V and 0 bases at J; junction bases unmatched: 10. Germline CDR1 MDHEN, CDR2 SYDVKM. Written as DNA, the CDR3 is TGTGCCAGCAGGCCGACGGGAGGGGCGGGCTCCTACGAGCAGTACTTC. Protein sequence: CASRPTGGAGSYEQYF.

The chain recombines TRBV12-5 with TRBJ2-7; the D gene is possibly TRBD1 (5 bases). Between the trimmed V and J ends, which lost 2 bases and 2 bases, there was a span of 13 bases. The germline V gene has CDR1 LGHNT and CDR2 FRNRAP. The CDR3 has 15 amino acids. CDR3 DNA: TGTGCTAGTGGTTTGAACTACAGGTTTCCCTACGAGCAGTACTTC. Protein product: CASGLNYRFPYEQYF.

The V gene is TRBV6-6, the J gene TRBJ2-3; no clear D gene. This CDR3 is 14 amino acids long. Trimming stripped 0 bases from V and 2 bases from J, with 6 bases between. Germline CDR1 is MNHNY and CDR2 is SVGAGI (reference sequence). In DNA form, the CDR3 reads TGTGCCAGCAGTTACTCGAGCGACACAGATACGCAGTATTTT. Encoded protein: CASSYSSDTDTQYF.

The chain employs TRBV27 and TRBJ1-4; 8 nucleotides match TRBD1. The V and J ends lost 6 bases and 8 bases, in that order; junction bases with no gene match: 8. CDR1 MNHEY and CDR2 SMNVEV come from the germline V gene (reference sequence). This CDR3 region has 14 residues. The CDR3 region has the DNA TGTGCCAGCAGGACCGACAGGGGTGGAGAAAAACTGTTTTTT. Its protein product is CASRTDRGGEKLFF.

This chain connects TRBV6-1 to TRBJ2-1; 9 positions match TRBD2. With 0 bases clipped from V and 8 bases from J, the junction kept 14 bases outside the gene matches. CDR3 length: 18 residues. The germline V gene has CDR1 MNHNS and CDR2 SASEGT. The CDR3 sequence is CASSEALAAGGPDDEQFF. The CDR3 DNA reads as TGTGCCAGCAGTGAAGCGCTCGCCGCGGGAGGGCCTGACGATGAGCAGTTCTTC.

The chain joins TRBV7-9 to TRBJ1-6; no clear D. The V gene lost 8 bases and the J gene lost 10 bases, with 18 bases spanning the gap. Germline-derived CDR1 and CDR2 are SEHNR and FQNEAQ (reference sequence). The CDR3 totals 14 residues. CDR3 DNA: TGTGCCAGCCGCACGAGGGATTCACTCTCACCCCTCCACTTT. Amino acid sequence: CASRTRDSLSPLHF.

The V call is TRBV5-1, the J call TRBJ1-2; D unresolved. V gave up 0 bases and J gave up 4 bases, with 7 bases separating them. Germline CDR1 reads SGHRS; CDR2 reads YFSETQ. The length of the CDR3 is 13 residues. CDR3 nucleotide sequence: TGCGCCAGCAGCTTGGACAGTTCCTATGGCTACACCTTC. Translation gives CASSLDSSYGYTF.